This T cell receptor (beta chain) originates from a study of T cells in Graves' hyperthyroidism and ophthalmopathy. This clonotype was seen more than once but under ten times. The CDR3 has 13 residues. With 2 bases removed from V and 8 bases from J, the gap between germline ends came to 12 bases. Germline assignment: CDR1 DFQATT and CDR2 SNEGSKA (reference sequence). Amplified TCR beta CDR3 regions derived from RNA transcripts. RT-PCR in the first round (using the HTBI primer set) targeted the TCR CDR3. TCRdb used MiXCR to reprocess the multiplex PCR reads, holding one entry per CDR3 protein. The data contain hundreds of thousands of distinct CDR3 sequences, less than 25% of them singletons.

The chain carries TRBV20-1 and TRBJ1-4; a possible D gene is TRBD1 (5 bases). Sequencing was performed on blood. The clonotype originates from a man aged 25-45 years with Graves' ophthalmopathy. CDR3 coding DNA: TGCAGTGCTAGATGGGGGTATCGGGAAAAACTGTTTTTT. It translates to CSARWGYREKLFF.